Listed below are T cell receptor beta chains from one sample, sequenced in a study of blood T cell repertoires in COVID-19. Profiling relied on immunoSEQ multiplex PCR, and the TCRdb table lists in-frame clones only, not all of them. Among approximately 290,000 clones listed, about 90% were seen once. Specimen: PBMCs or T cells enriched from blood (not recorded which). All receptors come from a woman younger than 30 with acute COVID-19. Both conserved end residues are part of each CDR3. A D gene is named only where the DNA matches it firmly. Not every row has a clone size; where given, it reads once, few, many or a size class.

CDR3nt	CDR3aa	abundance	v_gene	j_gene	d_gene
TGTGCCAGCAGCTTCTCTAGCGGCTCCTACGAGCAGTACTTC	CASSFSSGSYEQYF	-	TRBV5-6	TRBJ2-7	TRBD2
TGCGCCAGCAGCCAAGATATTAAGGGGCGAACCAATGAACAGGGTGGAATAGGTGGCTACACCTTC	CASSQDIKGRTNEQGGIGGYTF	-	TRBV4-1	TRBJ1-2	-
TGTGCCAGCAGTGATTGGACAGGGTTGGGGTTCAGCTCCTACGAGCAGTACTTC	CASSDWTGLGFSSYEQYF	-	TRBV27	TRBJ2-7	TRBD1
TGTGCCAGCATCTTGAACCTGGGACAGGGGAACACTGAAGCTTTCTTT	CASILNLGQGNTEAFF	-	TRBV28	TRBJ1-1	TRBD1
TGCGCCAGCAGCTGGGAGGAGGGGGAGCAGTACTTC	CASSWEEGEQYF	-	TRBV5-1	TRBJ2-7	-
TGTGCCAGCAGCTTGATTAGCGGGAGGGCCGGGGAGACCCAGTACTTC	CASSLISGRAGETQYF	-	TRBV7-3	TRBJ2-5	TRBD2
TGTGCCACCAGCAGAGACAGGTTCAACTACGAGCAGTACTTC	CATSRDRFNYEQYF	-	TRBV15	TRBJ2-7	-
TGCGCCAGCAGTGAGGTCGGTAACACTGAAGCTTTCTTT	CASSEVGNTEAFF	-	TRBV10-1	TRBJ1-1	-
TGTGCCAGCAGCTTTCCGGGACAGACACAGAAGACCCAGTACTTC	CASSFPGQTQKTQYF	-	TRBV7-2	TRBJ2-5	TRBD1
TGTGCCAGCAGTTTCCCAGGGTCGCTTATCGGCGAGCAGTACTTC	CASSFPGSLIGEQYF	once	TRBV27	TRBJ2-7	-
TGTGCCAGCTCACCACCGGCGGCGCAGGGCTACACCTTC	CASSPPAAQGYTF	-	TRBV18	TRBJ1-2	-
TGTGCCAGCAGTGAATATTTAGTAACTGAAGCTTTCTTT	CASSEYLVTEAFF	-	TRBV25-1	TRBJ1-1	-
TGTGCCAGCTCACCAAATCAAGGAAGGGGAACTGAAGCTTTCTTT	CASSPNQGRGTEAFF	once	TRBV18	TRBJ1-1	-
TGTGCCAGCTCCGACCAGGACCCAGGGGCCAAGAACATTCAGTACTTC	CASSDQDPGAKNIQYF	-	TRBV18	TRBJ2-4	-
TGTGCCAGCAGTTTGGGCCATTCACCCCTCCACTTT	CASSLGHSPLHF	-	TRBV28	TRBJ1-6	-
TGTGCCAGCAGAACCAGGGGTGGCACTGAAGCTTTCTTT	CASRTRGGTEAFF	-	TRBV28	TRBJ1-1	-
TGTGCCAGCAGTGACAGGTACTACGAGCAGTACTTC	CASSDRYYEQYF	-	TRBV2	TRBJ2-7	-
TGTGCCAGTAGTATTAGGCAGGGGGCGAGGGGTGAGCAGTTCTTC	CASSIRQGARGEQFF	-	TRBV19	TRBJ2-1	TRBD1
TGTGCCTGGAGTCTACGGGAGGTATTCCAGTTCTTC	CAWSLREVFQFF	-	TRBV30	TRBJ2-1	TRBD2
TGTGCCAGCAGCTACAATGGACACGTTGGCTACACCTTC	CASSYNGHVGYTF	-	TRBV5-6	TRBJ1-2	-
TGTGCCAGCAGCTTAGCTAGCGGGAGGACCTACAATGAGCAGTTCTTC	CASSLASGRTYNEQFF	-	TRBV7-6	TRBJ2-1	TRBD2
TGTGCCAGCAGTTACTCGACTAGCGGGAGCACCGGGGAGCTGTTTTTT	CASSYSTSGSTGELFF	-	TRBV6-5	TRBJ2-2	TRBD2
TGTGCCAGCAGCCCGTGGGCCGAGGGTGGCTACACCTTC	CASSPWAEGGYTF	-	TRBV11-2	TRBJ1-2	-
TGTGCCAGCAGCCCACCACAGGGATCCTACACCGGGGAGCTGTTTTTT	CASSPPQGSYTGELFF	-	TRBV11-2	TRBJ2-2	-
TGTGCCAGCAGTTTCCTGGGCGGGATGGGGCTTGGCGAGCAGTACTTC	CASSFLGGMGLGEQYF	-	TRBV27	TRBJ2-7	-
TGTGCCAGCAGCACGTCGCCCGGGAATTCACCCCTCCACTTT	CASSTSPGNSPLHF	-	TRBV5-6	TRBJ1-6	-
TGCGCCAGCAGCTTGCGTGACTTCTATAATTCACCCCTCCACTTT	CASSLRDFYNSPLHF	-	TRBV5-1	TRBJ1-6	-
TGCGCCAGCAGTCTTGAGCTTGGGACAGACGAGCAGTACTTC	CASSLELGTDEQYF	-	TRBV5-1	TRBJ2-7	TRBD1
TGTGCCAGCAGTCCACCTCTCCAGGGAGGTCGCACTGAAGCTTTCTTT	CASSPPLQGGRTEAFF	-	TRBV28	TRBJ1-1	-
TGTGCCAGCAGCTTAGCTCTAGCTGGCGAGCAGTACTTC	CASSLALAGEQYF	-	TRBV7-6	TRBJ2-7	-
TGTGCCAGCAGCCCCCGCGGCGGCAGCTATGGCTACACCTTC	CASSPRGGSYGYTF	-	TRBV3-1/TRBV3-2	TRBJ1-2	-
TGCGCCAGCAGCCTCGGACTAGCGGGAGGGGAAGAGCAGTTCTTC	CASSLGLAGGEEQFF	once	TRBV5-1	TRBJ2-1	TRBD2
TGTGCCAGCAGCCCCCAAGGAAACACCATATATTTT	CASSPQGNTIYF	-	TRBV3-1/TRBV3-2	TRBJ1-3	-
TGTGCCAGCAGCGCTCGTCCGACTAAGCCGGGAGAGACCCAGTACTTC	CASSARPTKPGETQYF	once	TRBV4-2	TRBJ2-5	-
TGTGCCAGCAGTTTGTCTGCGGGAGTCGAGCAGTTCTTC	CASSLSAGVEQFF	-	TRBV27	TRBJ2-1	TRBD2
TGCGCCAGCAGCTTATCGCGGATCTCCTACGAGCAGTACTTC	CASSLSRISYEQYF	-	TRBV5-1	TRBJ2-7	-
TGTGCCAGCAGCTTAGATCCCAGCGGGGAATACACCGGGGAGCTGTTTTTT	CASSLDPSGEYTGELFF	-	TRBV7-9	TRBJ2-2	TRBD2
TGCGCCAGCAGCTTGCCATTGGGACTTTACACCGGGGAGCTGTTTTTT	CASSLPLGLYTGELFF	-	TRBV5-1	TRBJ2-2	-
TGTGCCATCAGTGAGGCCGCTCTAGAAAACTACAATGAGCAGTTCTTC	CAISEAALENYNEQFF	-	TRBV10-3	TRBJ2-1	-
TGTGCCAGCAGCTTAGGGACAAACCGTTCACCCCTCCACTTT	CASSLGTNRSPLHF	-	TRBV7-9	TRBJ1-6	-
TGTGCCAGCAGCTCCTCAAGGGACAGGGGGCGAGTTAACTATGGCTACACCTTC	CASSSSRDRGRVNYGYTF	-	TRBV7-9	TRBJ1-2	TRBD1
TGTGCCAGCAGCTTAGGTGCGAATGAGCAGTTCTTC	CASSLGANEQFF	-	TRBV7-9	TRBJ2-1	-
TGTGCCATCAGTGATAGGCGGGAGGGCCGCGATGAGCAGTTCTTC	CAISDRREGRDEQFF	once	TRBV10-3	TRBJ2-1	TRBD2
TGTGCCAGCAGTTACGGACAGGGGTCCTACGAGCAGTACTTC	CASSYGQGSYEQYF	-	TRBV6-5	TRBJ2-7	TRBD1
TGTGCCAGCAGCGTATCTACTAGCGGGAGCACAGATACGCAGTATTTT	CASSVSTSGSTDTQYF	-	TRBV9	TRBJ2-3	TRBD2
TGTGCCAGCAGCTCCCTCGGGGTTCTGGGCAGCGCAACTAATGAAAAACTGTTTTTT	CASSSLGVLGSATNEKLFF	-	TRBV5-6	TRBJ1-4	-
TGTGCCTGGAGTAATGGTTGGGCAGGGGAGGGTGTCACTGAAGCTTTCTTT	CAWSNGWAGEGVTEAFF	-	TRBV30	TRBJ1-1	-
TGTGCCAGCAGCTCCCGGTTTGGCGGGGAGCTGTTTTTT	CASSSRFGGELFF	-	TRBV11-3	TRBJ2-2	-
TGTGCCAGTAGTCAGACTGATCCTAGCAATCAGCCCCAGCATTTT	CASSQTDPSNQPQHF	-	TRBV19	TRBJ1-5	-
TGTGCCACCAGTGATCGTGGACAGGGGTGGAGGGAGCAGTACTTC	CATSDRGQGWREQYF	-	TRBV24-1	TRBJ2-7	TRBD1